The entry below describes one T cell receptor beta chain. Its matching antigen is unknown. The source of the sample is a study of OX40 agonist ivuxolimab in advanced cancers. Whole-study findings and limits: More expanded clones were seen, on average, in CD8+ T cells than in CD4+.

The data were produced by immunoSEQ multiplex PCR, yet TCRdb's version contains in-frame clones alone and is incomplete. Counted here are roughly 13,000 clones, 87% occurring once; the ten biggest clones make up over 6.5%. Germline-derived CDR1 and CDR2 are ENHRY and SYGVKD. The CDR3 contains 14 residues. V lost 2 bases, J lost 5 bases, and 3 bases stayed unmatched. Sequencing was performed on CD4+ or CD8+ T cells sorted from blood, taken in a trial of the OX40 agonist ivuxolimab. The TCR was taken from an adult with an advanced solid tumor such as melanoma, head and neck, liver or kidney cancer. V is TRBV10-3 and J is TRBJ2-3; 8 nucleotides align to TRBD2. CDR3 sequence reads: CAISETRGGDTQYF. In nucleotides, the CDR3 is TGTGCCATCAGTGAGACCCGGGGGGGAGATACGCAGTATTTT.